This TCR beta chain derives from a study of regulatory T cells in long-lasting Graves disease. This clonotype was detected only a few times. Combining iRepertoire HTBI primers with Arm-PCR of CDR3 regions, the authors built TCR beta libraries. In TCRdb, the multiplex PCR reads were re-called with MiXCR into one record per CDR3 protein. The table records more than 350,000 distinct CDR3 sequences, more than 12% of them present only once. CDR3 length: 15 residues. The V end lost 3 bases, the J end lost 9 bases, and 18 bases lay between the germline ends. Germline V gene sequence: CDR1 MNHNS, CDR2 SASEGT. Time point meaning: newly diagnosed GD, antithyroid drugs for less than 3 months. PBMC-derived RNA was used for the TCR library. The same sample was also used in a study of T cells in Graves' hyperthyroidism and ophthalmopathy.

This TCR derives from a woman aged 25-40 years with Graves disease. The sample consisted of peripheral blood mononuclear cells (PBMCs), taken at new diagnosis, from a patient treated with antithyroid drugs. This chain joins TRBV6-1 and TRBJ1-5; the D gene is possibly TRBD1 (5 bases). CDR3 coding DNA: TGTGCCAGCAGTGATGGGGCGGTAAGGCGTTTGCCCCAGCATTTT. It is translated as CASSDGAVRRLPQHF.